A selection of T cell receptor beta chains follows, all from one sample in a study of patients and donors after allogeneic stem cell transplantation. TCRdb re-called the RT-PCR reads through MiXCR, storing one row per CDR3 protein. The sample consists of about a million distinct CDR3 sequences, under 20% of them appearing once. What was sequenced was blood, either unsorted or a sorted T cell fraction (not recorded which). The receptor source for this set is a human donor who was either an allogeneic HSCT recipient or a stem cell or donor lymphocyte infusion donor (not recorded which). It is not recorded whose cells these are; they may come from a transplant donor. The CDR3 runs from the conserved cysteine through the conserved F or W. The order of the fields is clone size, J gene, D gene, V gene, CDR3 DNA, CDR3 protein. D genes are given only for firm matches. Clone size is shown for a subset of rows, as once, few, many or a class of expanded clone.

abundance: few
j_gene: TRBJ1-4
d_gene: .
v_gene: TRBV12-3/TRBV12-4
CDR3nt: TGTGCCAGCAGTACCGATTACAGGGCCCGAGCAGAAAAACTGTTTTTT
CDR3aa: CASSTDYRARAEKLFF

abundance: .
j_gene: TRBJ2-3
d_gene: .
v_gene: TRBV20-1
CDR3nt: TGCAGTGCTAGAGACCCGGCCCGCCGGAGAACAGATACGCAGTATTTT
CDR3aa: CSARDPARRRTDTQYF

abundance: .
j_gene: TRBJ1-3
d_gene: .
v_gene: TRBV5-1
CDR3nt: TGCGCCAGCAGCTTGGAGGCGGGGGCGCCTGGAAACACCATATATTTT
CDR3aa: CASSLEAGAPGNTIYF

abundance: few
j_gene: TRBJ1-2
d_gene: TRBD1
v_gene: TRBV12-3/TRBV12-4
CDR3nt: TGTGCCAGCTCATCTGGCCGGACAGGGAAGGGCTACACCTTC
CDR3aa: CASSSGRTGKGYTF

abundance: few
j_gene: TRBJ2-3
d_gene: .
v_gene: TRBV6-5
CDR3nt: TGTGCCAGCAGTTACTCTAGCCAGGGCGGGGGCACAGATACGCAGTATTTT
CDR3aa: CASSYSSQGGGTDTQYF

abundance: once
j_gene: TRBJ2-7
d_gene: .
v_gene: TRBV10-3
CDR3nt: TGTGCCATCAGGACAGGACGATCCTACGAGCAGTACTTC
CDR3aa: CAIRTGRSYEQYF

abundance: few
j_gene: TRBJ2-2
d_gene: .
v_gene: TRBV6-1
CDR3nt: TGTGCCAGCAGTAGGACCCCGGGAACGGGCGGGGAGCTGTTTTTT
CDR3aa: CASSRTPGTGGELFF

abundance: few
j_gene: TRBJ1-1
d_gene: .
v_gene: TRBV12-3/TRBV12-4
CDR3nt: TGTGCCAGCAGTCGTCGGACAGTGGGGAACACTGAAGCTTTCTTT
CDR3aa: CASSRRTVGNTEAFF

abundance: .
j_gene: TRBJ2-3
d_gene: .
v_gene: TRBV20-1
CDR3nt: TGCAGTGCTAGGTTAACGGGGGCAGATACGCAGTATTTT
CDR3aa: CSARLTGADTQYF

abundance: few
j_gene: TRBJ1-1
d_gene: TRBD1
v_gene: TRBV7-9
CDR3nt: TGTGCCAGCAGTCCTCAAAGACAGGGATGGACTGAAGCTTTCTTT
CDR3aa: CASSPQRQGWTEAFF

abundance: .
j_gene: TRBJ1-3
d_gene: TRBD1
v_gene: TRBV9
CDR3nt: TGTGCCAGCAGCGCGGGACAGGGAAAAGGAAACACCATATATTTT
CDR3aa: CASSAGQGKGNTIYF

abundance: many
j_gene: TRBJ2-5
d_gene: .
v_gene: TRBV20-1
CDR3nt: TGCAGTGCTTCACATGGGACAAACCAAGAGACCCAGTACTTC
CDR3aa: CSASHGTNQETQYF

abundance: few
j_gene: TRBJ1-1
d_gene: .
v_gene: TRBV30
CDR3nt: TGTGCCTGGAGCCGGGACGGCAACACTGAAGCTTTCTTT
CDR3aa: CAWSRDGNTEAFF

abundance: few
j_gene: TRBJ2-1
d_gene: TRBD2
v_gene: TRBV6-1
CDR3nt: TGTGCCAGCAGCAGAACTAGCGGGAGGTGGAATGAGCAGTTCTTC
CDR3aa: CASSRTSGRWNEQFF

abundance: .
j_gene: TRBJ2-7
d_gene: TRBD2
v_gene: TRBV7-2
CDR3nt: TGTGCCAGCTTAGAGACTAGCGCACACTACGAGCAGTACTTC
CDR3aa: CASLETSAHYEQYF

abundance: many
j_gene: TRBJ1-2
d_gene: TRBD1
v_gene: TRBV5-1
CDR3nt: TGTGCCAGCAGCTTAGGGGACAGCAACTATGGCTACACCTTC
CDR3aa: CASSLGDSNYGYTF

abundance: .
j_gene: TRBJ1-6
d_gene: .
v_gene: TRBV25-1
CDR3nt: TGTGCCAGCAGTCCCCGTTCAGGGTCCAATTCTTCACCCCTCCACTTT
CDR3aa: CASSPRSGSNSSPLHF

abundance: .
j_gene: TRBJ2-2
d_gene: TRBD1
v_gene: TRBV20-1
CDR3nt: TGCAGTGCTAGCCGGACAGGGGGTCCCACCGGGGAGCTGTTTTTT
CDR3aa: CSASRTGGPTGELFF

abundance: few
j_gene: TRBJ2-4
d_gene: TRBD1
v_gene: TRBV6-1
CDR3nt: TGTGCCAGCAGACCGCTGGAGACAGGGGACATTCAGTACTTC
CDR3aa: CASRPLETGDIQYF

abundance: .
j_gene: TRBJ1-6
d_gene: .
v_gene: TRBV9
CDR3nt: TGTGCCAGCACATCGGGGAGATATAATTCACCCCTCCACTTT
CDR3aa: CASTSGRYNSPLHF

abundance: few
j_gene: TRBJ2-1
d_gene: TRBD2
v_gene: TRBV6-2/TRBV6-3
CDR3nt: TGTGCCAGCAGCGTAGCGGGGAAGGCCTACAATGAGCAGTTCTTC
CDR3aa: CASSVAGKAYNEQFF

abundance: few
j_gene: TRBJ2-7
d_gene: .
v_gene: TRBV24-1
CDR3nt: TGTGCCACCAGTGACACCAGGGTGTCGTCCGAGCAGTACTTC
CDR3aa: CATSDTRVSSEQYF